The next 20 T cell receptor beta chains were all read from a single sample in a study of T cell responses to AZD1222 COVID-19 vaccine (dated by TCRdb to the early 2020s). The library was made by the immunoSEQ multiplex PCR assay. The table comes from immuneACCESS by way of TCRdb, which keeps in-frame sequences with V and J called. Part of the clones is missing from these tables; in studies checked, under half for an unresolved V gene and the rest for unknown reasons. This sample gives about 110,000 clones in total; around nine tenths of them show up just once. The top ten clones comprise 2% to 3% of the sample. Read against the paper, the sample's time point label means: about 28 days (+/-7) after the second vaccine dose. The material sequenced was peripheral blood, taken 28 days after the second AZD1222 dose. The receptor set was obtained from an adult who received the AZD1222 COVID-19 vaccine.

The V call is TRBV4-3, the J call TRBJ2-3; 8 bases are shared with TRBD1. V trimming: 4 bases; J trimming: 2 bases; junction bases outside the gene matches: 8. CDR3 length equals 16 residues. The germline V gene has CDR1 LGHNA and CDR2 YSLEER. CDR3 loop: CASSLSRDRTTDTQYF. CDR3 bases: TGCGCCAGCAGCCTCTCCCGGGACAGGACCACAGATACGCAGTATTTT.

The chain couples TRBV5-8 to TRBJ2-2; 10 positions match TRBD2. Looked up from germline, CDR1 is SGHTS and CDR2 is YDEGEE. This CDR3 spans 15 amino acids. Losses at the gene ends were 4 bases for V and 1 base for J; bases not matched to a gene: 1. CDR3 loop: CASSRLAGNTGELFF. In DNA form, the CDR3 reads TGTGCCAGCAGCAGACTAGCGGGGAACACCGGGGAGCTGTTTTTT.

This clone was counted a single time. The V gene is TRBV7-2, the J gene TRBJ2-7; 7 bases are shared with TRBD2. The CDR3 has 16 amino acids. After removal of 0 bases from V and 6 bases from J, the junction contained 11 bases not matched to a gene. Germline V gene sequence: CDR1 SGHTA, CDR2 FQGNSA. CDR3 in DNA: TGTGCCAGCAGCTTAGCGAGGCGGGACTATGTTCTCGAGCAGTACTTC. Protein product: CASSLARRDYVLEQYF.

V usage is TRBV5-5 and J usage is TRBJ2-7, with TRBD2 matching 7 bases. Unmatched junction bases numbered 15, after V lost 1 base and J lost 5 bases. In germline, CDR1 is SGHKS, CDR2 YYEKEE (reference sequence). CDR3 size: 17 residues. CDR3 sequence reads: CASSLRGGGNSVDEQYF. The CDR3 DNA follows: TGTGCCAGCAGCTTGAGGGGCGGGGGAAACTCGGTAGACGAGCAGTACTTC.

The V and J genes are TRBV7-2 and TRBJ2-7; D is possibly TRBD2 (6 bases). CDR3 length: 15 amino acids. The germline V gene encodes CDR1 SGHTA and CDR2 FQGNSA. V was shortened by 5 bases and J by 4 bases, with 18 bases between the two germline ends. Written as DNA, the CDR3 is TGTGCCAGCAGCCCGAGTCGGGGGTCCGATTACGAGCAGTACTTC. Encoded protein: CASSPSRGSDYEQYF.

In nucleotides, the CDR3 is TGTGCCAGCAGGAAAGACAGGGCTAATGAAAAACTGTTTTTT. This gives the protein CASRKDRANEKLFF. The chain has TRBV2 and TRBJ1-4; 7 nucleotides agree with TRBD1. V was clipped by 6 bases and J by 3 bases; unmatched bases: 4. The CDR3 is 14 residues long. The germline V gene encodes CDR1 SNHLY and CDR2 FYNNEI. Full variable domain (missing parts from reference TRBV2 and TRBJ1-4): EPEVTQTPSHQVTQMGQEVILRCVPISNHLYFYWYRQILGQKVEFLVSFYNNEISEKSEIFDDQFSVERPDGSNFTLKIRSTKLEDSAMYFCASRKDRANEKLFFGSGTQLSVL.

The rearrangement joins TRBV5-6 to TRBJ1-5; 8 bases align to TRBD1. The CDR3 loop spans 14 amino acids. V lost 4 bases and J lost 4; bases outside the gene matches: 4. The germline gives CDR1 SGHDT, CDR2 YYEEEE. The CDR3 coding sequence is TGTGCCAGCAGCCTATGGGACAGGAATCAGCCCCAGCATTTT. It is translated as CASSLWDRNQPQHF.

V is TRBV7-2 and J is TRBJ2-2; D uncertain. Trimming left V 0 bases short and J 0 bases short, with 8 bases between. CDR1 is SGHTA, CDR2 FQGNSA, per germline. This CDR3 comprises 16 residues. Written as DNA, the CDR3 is TGTGCCAGCAGCTTAGCTCCGACTCCGAACACCGGGGAGCTGTTTTTT. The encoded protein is CASSLAPTPNTGELFF.

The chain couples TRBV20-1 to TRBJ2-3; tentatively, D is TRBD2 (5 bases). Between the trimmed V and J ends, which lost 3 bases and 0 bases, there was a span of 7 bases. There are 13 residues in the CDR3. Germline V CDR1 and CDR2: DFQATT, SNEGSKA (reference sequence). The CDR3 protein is CSASTSSTDTQYF. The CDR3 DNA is TGCAGTGCTAGTACTAGTAGCACAGATACGCAGTATTTT.

CDR3 in DNA: TGTGCCAGCAGAATTGGAGGTCTCAAGGAGCAGTTCTTC. Its protein product is CASRIGGLKEQFF. The V call is TRBV12-3 or TRBV12-4, the J call TRBJ2-1; a possible D gene is TRBD2 (5 bases). Trimming removed 6 bases at V and 10 bases at J, with 16 bases between. The CDR3 covers 13 residues.

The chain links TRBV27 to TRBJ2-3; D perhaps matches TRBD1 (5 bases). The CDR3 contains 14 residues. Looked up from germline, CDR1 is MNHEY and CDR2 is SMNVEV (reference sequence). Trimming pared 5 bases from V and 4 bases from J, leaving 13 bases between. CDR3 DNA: TGTGCCAGCAGTAATGGGCTGGGGCCAGATACGCAGTATTTT. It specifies CASSNGLGPDTQYF.

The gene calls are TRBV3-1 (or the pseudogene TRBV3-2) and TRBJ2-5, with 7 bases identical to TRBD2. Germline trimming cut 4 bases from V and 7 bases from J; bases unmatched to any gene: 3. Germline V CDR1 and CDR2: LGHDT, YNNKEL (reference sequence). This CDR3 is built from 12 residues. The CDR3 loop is CASSPRGGTQYF. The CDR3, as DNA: TGTGCCAGCAGCCCCCGCGGGGGGACCCAGTACTTC.

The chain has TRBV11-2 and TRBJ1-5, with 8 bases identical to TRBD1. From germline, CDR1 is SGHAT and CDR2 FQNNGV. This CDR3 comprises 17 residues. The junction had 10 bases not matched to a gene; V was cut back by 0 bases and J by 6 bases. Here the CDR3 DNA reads TGTGCCAGCAGCTTAGATTGGTCCAGGGGGCCCGGTCAGCCCCAGCATTTT. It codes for CASSLDWSRGPGQPQHF.

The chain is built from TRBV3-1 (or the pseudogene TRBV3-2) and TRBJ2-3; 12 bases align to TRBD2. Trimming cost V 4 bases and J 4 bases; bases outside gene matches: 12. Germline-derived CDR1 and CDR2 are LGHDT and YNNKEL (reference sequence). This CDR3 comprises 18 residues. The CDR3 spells CASSRVLAGGYEPDTQYF. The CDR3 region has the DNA TGTGCCAGCAGCCGAGTACTAGCGGGGGGCTATGAACCAGATACGCAGTATTTT.

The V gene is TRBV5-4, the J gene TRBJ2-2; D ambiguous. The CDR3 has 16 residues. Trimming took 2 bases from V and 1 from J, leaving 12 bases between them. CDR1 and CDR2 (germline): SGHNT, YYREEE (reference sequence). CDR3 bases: TGTGCCAGCAGCTTAGAGCCAGATCAGAACACCGGGGAGCTGTTTTTT. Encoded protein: CASSLEPDQNTGELFF.

CDR3 region: CASSPLGGGGELFF. CDR3 in DNA: TGTGCCAGCAGCCCCTTGGGGGGGGGCGGGGAGCTGTTTTTT. V and J are TRBV3-1 (or the pseudogene TRBV3-2) and TRBJ2-2; 7 positions agree with TRBD2. Germline V gene lookup returns CDR1 LGHDT and CDR2 YNNKEL (reference sequence). The CDR3 is 14 amino acids. V lost 4 bases, J lost 7 bases, and 6 bases stayed unmatched.

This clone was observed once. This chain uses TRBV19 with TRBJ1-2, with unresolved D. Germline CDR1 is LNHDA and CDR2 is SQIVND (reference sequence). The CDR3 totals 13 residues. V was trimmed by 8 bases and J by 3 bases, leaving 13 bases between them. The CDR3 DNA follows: TGTGCCAGTCAAAGGGAAATAGACTATGGCTACACCTTC. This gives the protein CASQREIDYGYTF.

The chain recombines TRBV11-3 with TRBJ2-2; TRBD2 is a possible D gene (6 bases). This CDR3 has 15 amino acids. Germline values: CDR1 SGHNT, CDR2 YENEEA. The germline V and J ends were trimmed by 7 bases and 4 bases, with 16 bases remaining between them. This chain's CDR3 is CASTIGGSATGELFF. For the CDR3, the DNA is TGTGCCAGCACCATCGGGGGTAGTGCCACCGGGGAGCTGTTTTTT.

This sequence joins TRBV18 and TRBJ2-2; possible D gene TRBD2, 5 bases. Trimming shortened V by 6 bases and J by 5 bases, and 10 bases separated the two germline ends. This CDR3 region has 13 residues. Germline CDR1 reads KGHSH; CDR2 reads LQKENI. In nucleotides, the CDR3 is TGTGCCAGCTCGAGGGATTTAACCGGGGAGCTGTTTTTT. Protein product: CASSRDLTGELFF.

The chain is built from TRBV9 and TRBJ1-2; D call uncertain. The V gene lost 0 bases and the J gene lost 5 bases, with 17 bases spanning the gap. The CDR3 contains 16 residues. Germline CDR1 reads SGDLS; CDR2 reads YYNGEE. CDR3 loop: CASSVDLAGTEYGYTF. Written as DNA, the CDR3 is TGTGCCAGCAGCGTAGACCTGGCAGGTACCGAATATGGCTACACCTTC.